The entry below gives a single T cell receptor (beta chain) sequence along with its context. Its antigen is unknown. The same CDR3 can be traced to other DNA sequences in this sample. Using immunoSEQ multiplex PCR, the repertoire was profiled, and TCRdb retains in-frame clones only, with some absent. In the table there are roughly 150,000 clones, approximately 88% of which are singletons. This sample is drawn from a study of T cell responses to AZD1222 COVID-19 vaccine. Study-wide context: The analysis combined second doses at about 4 or about 12 weeks. Study-level findings and limits: Repertoire sampling occurred only after the peak T cell response. Females outnumbered males among donors, who were mostly white British; clonal diversity was possibly underestimated. Increases in Spike-specific TCR breadth and depth were seen after two AZD1222 doses.

CDR1 PRHDT and CDR2 FYEKMQ come from the germline V gene (reference sequence). The CDR3 extends over 14 amino acids. V was cut by 0 bases and J by 2 bases, with 7 bases left in between. The chain combines TRBV13 with TRBJ1-2; D is unclear. This sample comprised peripheral blood, obtained on day 0 of AZD1222 vaccination. The clonotype originates from an adult in good health. The CDR3 is CASSLGTGNYGYTF. In DNA form, the CDR3 reads TGTGCCAGCAGCTTAGGGACGGGAAACTATGGCTACACCTTC.